The clone carrying this TCR beta chain was detected once. Its antigen is not identified. This entry belongs to a study of identifying expanded T cells in peripheral blood. Findings and limits, study-wide: Clone count variance between approximately two-week samples rose with total template count. About 1.3 clones differed between technical replicates, versus about 15 and 19 over time.

Healthy donors had no documented immune events, such as infections, while sampled. The CDR3 runs 14 residues. Trimming removed 4 bases from V and 2 bases from J, with 12 bases in between. Germline values: CDR1 LNHDA, CDR2 SQIVND (reference sequence). TCRdb keeps only in-frame clones here, not all; method: immunoSEQ multiplex PCR. The sample yields 60,000 or so clones, about 83% seen once. This TCR derives from a person between 18 and 75 years old in good health. Sequenced: blood. The chain has TRBV19 and TRBJ2-7; D perhaps matches TRBD2 (5 bases). In DNA form, the CDR3 reads TGTGCCAGTAGTAAACTAGAGCGGCCCTACGAGCAGTACTTC. It translates to CASSKLERPYEQYF.